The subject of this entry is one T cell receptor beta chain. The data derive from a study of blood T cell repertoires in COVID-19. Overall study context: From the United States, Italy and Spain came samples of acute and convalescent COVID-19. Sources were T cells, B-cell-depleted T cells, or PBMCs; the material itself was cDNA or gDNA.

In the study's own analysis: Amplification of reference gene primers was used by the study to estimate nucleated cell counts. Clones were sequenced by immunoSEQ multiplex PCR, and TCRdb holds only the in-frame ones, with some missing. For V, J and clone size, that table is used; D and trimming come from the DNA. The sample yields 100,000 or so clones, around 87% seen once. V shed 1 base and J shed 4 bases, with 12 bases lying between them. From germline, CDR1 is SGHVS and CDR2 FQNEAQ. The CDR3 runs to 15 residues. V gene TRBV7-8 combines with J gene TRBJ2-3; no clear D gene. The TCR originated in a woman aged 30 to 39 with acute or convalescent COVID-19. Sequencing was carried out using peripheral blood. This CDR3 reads CASSLGSRSADTQYF. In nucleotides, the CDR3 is TGTGCCAGCAGCTTAGGGTCGCGAAGCGCAGATACGCAGTATTTT.